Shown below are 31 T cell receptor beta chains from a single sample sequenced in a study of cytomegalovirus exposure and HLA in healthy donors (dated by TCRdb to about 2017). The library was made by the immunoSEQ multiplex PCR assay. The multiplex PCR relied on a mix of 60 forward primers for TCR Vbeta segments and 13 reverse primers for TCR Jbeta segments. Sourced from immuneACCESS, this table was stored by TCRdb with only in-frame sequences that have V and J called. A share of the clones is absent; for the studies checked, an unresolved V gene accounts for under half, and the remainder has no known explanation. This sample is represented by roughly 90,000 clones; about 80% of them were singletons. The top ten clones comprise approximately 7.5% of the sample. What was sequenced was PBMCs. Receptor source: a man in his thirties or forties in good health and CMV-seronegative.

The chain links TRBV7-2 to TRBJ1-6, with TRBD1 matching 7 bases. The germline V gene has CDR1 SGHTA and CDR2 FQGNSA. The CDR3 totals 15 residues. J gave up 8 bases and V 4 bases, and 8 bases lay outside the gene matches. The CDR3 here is CASSWGQRVYSPLHF. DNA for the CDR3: TGTGCCAGCAGCTGGGGACAGAGGGTCTATTCACCCCTCCACTTT.

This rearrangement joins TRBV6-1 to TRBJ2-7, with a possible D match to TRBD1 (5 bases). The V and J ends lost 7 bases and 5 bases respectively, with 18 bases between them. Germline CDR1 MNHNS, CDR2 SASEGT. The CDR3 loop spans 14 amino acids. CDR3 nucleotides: TGTGCCAGCACAGGGCTCTGGGCCGCTAACGAGCAGTACTTC. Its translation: CASTGLWAANEQYF.

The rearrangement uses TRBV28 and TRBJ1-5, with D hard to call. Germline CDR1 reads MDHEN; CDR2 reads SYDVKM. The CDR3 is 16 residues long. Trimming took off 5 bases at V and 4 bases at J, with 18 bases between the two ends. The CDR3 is CASSHSRSPVNQPQHF. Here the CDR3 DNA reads TGTGCCAGCAGTCACAGTCGATCCCCTGTAAATCAGCCCCAGCATTTT.

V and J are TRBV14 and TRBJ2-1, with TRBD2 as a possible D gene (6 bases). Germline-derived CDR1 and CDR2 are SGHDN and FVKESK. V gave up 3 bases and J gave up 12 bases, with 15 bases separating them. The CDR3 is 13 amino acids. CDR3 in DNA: TGTGCCAGCAGCCATAAGGTCGGAGGGCGGCAGTTCTTC. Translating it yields CASSHKVGGRQFF.

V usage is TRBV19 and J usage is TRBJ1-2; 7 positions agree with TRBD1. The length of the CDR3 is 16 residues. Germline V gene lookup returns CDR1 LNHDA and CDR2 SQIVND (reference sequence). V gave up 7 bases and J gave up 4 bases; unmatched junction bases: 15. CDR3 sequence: CASTSTMTGSRYGYTF. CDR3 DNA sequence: TGTGCCAGTACCAGCACGATGACAGGGTCACGCTATGGCTACACCTTC.

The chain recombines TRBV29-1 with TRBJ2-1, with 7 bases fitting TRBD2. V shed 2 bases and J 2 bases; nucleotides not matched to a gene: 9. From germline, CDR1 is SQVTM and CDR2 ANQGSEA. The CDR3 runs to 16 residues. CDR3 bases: TGCAGCGTTGAAAGCGGGCTAGCGGATGCCTACAATGAGCAGTTCTTC. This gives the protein CSVESGLADAYNEQFF.

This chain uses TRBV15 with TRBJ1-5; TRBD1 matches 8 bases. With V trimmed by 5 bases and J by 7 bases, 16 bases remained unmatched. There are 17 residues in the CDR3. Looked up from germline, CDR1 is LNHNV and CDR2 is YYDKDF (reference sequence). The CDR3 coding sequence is TGTGCCACCAGCGCCTTACCACCGACAGGGGCTGGACAGCCCCAGCATTTT. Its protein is CATSALPPTGAGQPQHF.

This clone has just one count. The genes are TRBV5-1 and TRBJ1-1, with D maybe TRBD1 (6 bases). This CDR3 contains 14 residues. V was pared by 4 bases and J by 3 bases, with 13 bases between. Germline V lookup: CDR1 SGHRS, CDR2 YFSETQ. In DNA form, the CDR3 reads TGCGCCAGCAGCGGGGGGGCGTTGGACACTGAAGCTTTCTTT. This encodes CASSGGALDTEAFF.

The CDR3 DNA is TGTGCCAGCAGCCGAAAGGGGACAGGGCGGAACACCATATATTTT. Its translation is CASSRKGTGRNTIYF. The genes are TRBV5-4 and TRBJ1-3, with 9 bases fitting TRBD1. Germline lookup yields CDR1 SGHNT and CDR2 YYREEE (reference sequence). Trimming cost V 4 bases and J 7 bases; bases outside gene matches: 9. The CDR3 has 15 amino acids.

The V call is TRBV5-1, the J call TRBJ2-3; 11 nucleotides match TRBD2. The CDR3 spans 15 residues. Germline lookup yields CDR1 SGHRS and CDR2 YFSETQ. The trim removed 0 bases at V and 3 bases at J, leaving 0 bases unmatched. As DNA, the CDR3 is TGCGCCAGCAGCTTGGCTAGCGGGGGGACAGATACGCAGTATTTT. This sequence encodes CASSLASGGTDTQYF.

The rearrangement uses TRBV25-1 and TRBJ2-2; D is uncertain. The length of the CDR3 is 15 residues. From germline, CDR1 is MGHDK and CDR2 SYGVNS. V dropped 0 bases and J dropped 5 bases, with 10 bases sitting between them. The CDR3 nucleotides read TGTGCCAGCAGTGAATATGGGCAGGCAACCGGGGAGCTGTTTTTT. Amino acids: CASSEYGQATGELFF.

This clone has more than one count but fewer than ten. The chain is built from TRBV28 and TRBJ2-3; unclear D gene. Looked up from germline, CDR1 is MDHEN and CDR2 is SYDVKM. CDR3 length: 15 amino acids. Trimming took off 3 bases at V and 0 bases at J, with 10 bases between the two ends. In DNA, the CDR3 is TGTGCCAGCAGTTTGTGGAGTTCTAGCACAGATACGCAGTATTTT. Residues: CASSLWSSSTDTQYF.

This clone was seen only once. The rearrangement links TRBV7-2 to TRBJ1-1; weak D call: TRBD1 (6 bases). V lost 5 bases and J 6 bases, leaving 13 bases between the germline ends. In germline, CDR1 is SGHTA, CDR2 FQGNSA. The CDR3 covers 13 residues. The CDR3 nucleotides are TGTGCCAGCAGCACTAGACAGGCGCCTGAAGCTTTCTTT. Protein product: CASSTRQAPEAFF.

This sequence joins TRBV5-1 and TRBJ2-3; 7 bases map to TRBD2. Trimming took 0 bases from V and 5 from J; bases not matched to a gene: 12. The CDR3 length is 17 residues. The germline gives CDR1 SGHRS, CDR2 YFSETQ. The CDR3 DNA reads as TGCGCCAGCAGCTTGGGCCTAGTGGGCGGGAGTGGAGATACGCAGTATTTT. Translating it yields CASSLGLVGGSGDTQYF.

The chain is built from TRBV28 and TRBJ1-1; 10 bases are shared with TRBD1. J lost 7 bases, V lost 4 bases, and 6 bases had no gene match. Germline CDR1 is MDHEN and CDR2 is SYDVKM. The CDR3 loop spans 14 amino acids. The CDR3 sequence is CASSSTGGEFEAFF. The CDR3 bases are TGTGCCAGCAGTTCGACAGGGGGCGAGTTTGAAGCTTTCTTT.

The DNA of the CDR3 is TGCAGCGTTGGCCCCGGGAGCAATCAGCCCCAGCATTTT. Its translation is CSVGPGSNQPQHF. The J gene is TRBJ1-5, the V gene TRBV29-1; the D is unclear. The CDR3 is 13 residues long. From germline, CDR1 is SQVTM and CDR2 ANQGSEA. The ends were cut back, 4 bases at V and 1 base at J, with 8 bases in the middle.

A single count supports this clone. The CDR3 reads CASARRAGTDTQYF. The CDR3 region has the DNA TGTGCCAGCGCACGGAGGGCCGGCACAGATACGCAGTATTTT. This sequence joins TRBV7-7 and TRBJ2-3, with D tentatively TRBD2 (6 bases). Germline assignment: CDR1 SSHAT and CDR2 FNYEAQ (reference sequence). The CDR3 has 14 residues. The germline V and J ends were trimmed by 8 bases and 1 base, with 13 bases remaining between them.

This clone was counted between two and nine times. CDR3 sequence: CASRGPTGAGYNEQFF. The CDR3 DNA is TGTGCCAGCAGAGGGCCGACAGGGGCCGGCTACAATGAGCAGTTCTTC. This sequence joins TRBV6-4 and TRBJ2-1; 8 bases are shared with TRBD1. CDR1 is MRHNA, CDR2 SNTAGT, per germline. J lost 3 bases, V lost 6 bases, and 10 bases had no gene match. This CDR3 contains 16 residues.

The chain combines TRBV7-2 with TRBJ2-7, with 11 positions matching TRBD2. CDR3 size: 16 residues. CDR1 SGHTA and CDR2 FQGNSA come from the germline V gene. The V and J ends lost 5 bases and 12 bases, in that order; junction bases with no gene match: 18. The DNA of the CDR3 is TGTGCCAGCAGCCCAACCCCCGGGGTAGCGGGAGGGCCGCTGTACTTC. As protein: CASSPTPGVAGGPLYF.

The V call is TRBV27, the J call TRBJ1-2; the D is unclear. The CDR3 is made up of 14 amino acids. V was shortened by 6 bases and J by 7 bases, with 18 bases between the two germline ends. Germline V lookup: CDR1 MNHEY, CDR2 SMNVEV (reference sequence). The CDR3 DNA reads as TGTGCCAGCAGCCCTGCCAGCAGGATTGGTGGCTACACCTTC. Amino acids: CASSPASRIGGYTF.

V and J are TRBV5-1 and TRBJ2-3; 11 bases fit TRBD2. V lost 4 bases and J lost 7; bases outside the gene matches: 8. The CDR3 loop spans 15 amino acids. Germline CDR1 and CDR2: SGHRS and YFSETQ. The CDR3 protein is CASSPTGTSGYTQYF. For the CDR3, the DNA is TGCGCCAGCAGCCCCACCGGGACTAGCGGCTATACGCAGTATTTT. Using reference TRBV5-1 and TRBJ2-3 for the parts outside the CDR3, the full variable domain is KAGVTQTPRYLIKTRGQQVTLSCSPISGHRSVSWYQQTPGQGLQFLFEYFSETQRNKGNFPGRFSGRQFSNSRSEMNVSTLELGDSALYLCASSPTGTSGYTQYFGPGTRLTVL.

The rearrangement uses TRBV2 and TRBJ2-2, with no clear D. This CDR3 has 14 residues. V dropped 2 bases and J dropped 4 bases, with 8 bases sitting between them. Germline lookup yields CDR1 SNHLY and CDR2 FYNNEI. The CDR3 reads CASSELSSTGELFF. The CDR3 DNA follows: TGTGCCAGCAGTGAACTTAGCAGCACCGGGGAGCTGTTTTTT.

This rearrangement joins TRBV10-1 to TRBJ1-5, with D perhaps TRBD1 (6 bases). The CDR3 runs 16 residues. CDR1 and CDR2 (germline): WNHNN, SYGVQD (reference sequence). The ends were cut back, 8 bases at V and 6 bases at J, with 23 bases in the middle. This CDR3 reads CASLERRQGKAQPQHF. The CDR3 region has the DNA TGCGCCAGCCTAGAACGAAGGCAGGGGAAAGCTCAGCCCCAGCATTTT.

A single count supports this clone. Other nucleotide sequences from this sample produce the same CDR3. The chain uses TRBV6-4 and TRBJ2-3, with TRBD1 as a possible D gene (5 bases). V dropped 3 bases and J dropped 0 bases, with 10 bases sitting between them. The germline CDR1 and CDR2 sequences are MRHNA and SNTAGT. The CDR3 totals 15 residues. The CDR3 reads CASSERAGSTDTQYF. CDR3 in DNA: TGTGCCAGCAGTGAACGTGCAGGGAGCACAGATACGCAGTATTTT.

Here the CDR3 DNA reads TGTGCCTGGAGTCGGGTCACGCGGAGCAATCAGCCCCAGCATTTT. Translating it yields CAWSRVTRSNQPQHF. The genes are TRBV30 and TRBJ1-5; D gene uncertain. V gave up 2 bases and J gave up 1 base, with 12 bases separating them. The V gene's germline CDR1 is GTSNPN and CDR2 SVGIG (reference sequence). The CDR3 length is 15 residues. Full variable domain (rest looked up from reference TRBV30 and TRBJ1-5): SQTIHQWPATLVQPVGSPLSLECTVEGTSNPNLYWYRQAAGRGLQLLFYSVGIGQISSEVPQNLSASRPQDRQFILSSKKLLLSDSGFYLCAWSRVTRSNQPQHFGDGTRLSIL.

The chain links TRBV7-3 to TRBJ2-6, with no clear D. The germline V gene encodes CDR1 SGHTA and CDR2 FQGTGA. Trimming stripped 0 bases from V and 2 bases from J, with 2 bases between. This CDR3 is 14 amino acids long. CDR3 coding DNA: TGTGCCAGCAGCTTAACCACTGGGGCCAACGTCCTGACTTTC. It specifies CASSLTTGANVLTF.

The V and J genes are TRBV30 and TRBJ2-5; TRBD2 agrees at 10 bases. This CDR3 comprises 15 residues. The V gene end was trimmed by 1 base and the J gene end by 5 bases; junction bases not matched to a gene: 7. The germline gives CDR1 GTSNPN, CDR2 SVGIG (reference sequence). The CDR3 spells CAWSELAGMGETQYF. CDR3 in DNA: TGTGCCTGGAGTGAACTAGCGGGGATGGGGGAGACCCAGTACTTC.

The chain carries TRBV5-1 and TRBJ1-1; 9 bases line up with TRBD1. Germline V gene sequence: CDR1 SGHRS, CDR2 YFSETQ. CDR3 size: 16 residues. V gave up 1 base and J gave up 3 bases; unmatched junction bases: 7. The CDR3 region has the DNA TGCGCCAGCAGCTTGACGACAGGGGGAAGAGACACTGAAGCTTTCTTT. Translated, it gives CASSLTTGGRDTEAFF.

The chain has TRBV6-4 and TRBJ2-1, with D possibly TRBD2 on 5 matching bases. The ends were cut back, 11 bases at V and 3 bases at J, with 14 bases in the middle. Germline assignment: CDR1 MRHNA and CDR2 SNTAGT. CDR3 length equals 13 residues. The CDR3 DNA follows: TGTGCCTCAGCCCGGGAAAACTACAATGAGCAGTTCTTC. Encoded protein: CASARENYNEQFF.

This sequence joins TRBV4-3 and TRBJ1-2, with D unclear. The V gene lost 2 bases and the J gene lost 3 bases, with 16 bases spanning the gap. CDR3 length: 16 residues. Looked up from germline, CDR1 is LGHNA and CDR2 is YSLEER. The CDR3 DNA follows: TGCGCCAGCAGCCAACAGTCGAGGATTCGTGACTATGGCTACACCTTC. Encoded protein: CASSQQSRIRDYGYTF.

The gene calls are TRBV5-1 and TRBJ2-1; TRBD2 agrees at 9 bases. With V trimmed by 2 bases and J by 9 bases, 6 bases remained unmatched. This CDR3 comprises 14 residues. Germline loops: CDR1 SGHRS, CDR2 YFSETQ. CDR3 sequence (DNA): TGCGCCAGCAGCTTAGCGGGAGGCCGAGGTGAGCAGTTCTTC. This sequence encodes CASSLAGGRGEQFF.